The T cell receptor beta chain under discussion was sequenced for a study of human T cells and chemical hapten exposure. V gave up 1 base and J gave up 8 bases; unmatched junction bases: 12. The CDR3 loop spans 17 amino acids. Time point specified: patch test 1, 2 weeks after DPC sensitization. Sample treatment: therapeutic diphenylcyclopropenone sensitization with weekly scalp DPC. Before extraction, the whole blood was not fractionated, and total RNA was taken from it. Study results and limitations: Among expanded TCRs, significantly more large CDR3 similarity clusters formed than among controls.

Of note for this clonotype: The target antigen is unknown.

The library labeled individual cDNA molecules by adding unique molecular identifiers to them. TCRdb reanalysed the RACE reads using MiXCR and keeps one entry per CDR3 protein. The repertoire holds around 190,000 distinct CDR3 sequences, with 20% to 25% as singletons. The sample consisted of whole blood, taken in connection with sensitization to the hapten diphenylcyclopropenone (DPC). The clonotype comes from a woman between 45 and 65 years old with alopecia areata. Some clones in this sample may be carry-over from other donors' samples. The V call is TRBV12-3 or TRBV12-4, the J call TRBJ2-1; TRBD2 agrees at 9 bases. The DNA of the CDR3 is TGTGCCAGCAGTTTAGTCGATCCCCTAGCGGGATACGATGAGCAGTTCTTC. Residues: CASSLVDPLAGYDEQFF.